The 21 T cell receptor beta chains reported below all come from one sample, sequenced in a study of CXCR3-negative and CXCR3-positive naive CD8 T cells. UMI-labeled 5' RACE yielded the TRB cDNA libraries. TCRdb re-called the 5' RACE reads and catalogs CDR3 proteins one per entry, DNA excluded. The sample table sets out roughly 24,000 distinct CDR3 sequences. The sequenced material came from naive CXCR3- CD8+ T cells from blood. The subset here: CD45RO-CCR7+CD27+CD95- naive CD8+ T cells lacking CXCR3 (TNR3-). The source of these receptors is a human donor in good health. Some clones in this sample may be carry-over from other donors' samples.

This rearrangement joins TRBV13 to TRBJ2-1; TCRdb's D gene call, TRBD1, goes unchecked for lack of DNA. The CDR3 loop spans 19 amino acids. CDR1 and CDR2 from the germline V gene are PRHDT and FYEKMQ (reference sequence). The CDR3: CASSLIDRGERSSYNEQFF. The complete variable domain, with remaining parts taken from reference TRBV13 and TRBJ2-1, reads AAGVIQSPRHLIKEKRETATLKCYPIPRHDTVYWYQQGPGQDPQFLISFYEKMQSDKGSIPDRFSAQQFSDYHSELNMSSLELGDSALYFCASSLIDRGERSSYNEQFFGPGTRLTVL.

This sequence joins TRBV6-5 and TRBJ2-5; TCRdb lists TRBD1, though no DNA is available to test this call. The CDR3 has 15 amino acids. Germline values: CDR1 MNHEY, CDR2 SVGAGI. The chain's CDR3 is CASSHLLGRGETQYF.

The chain joins TRBV7-6 to TRBJ2-7; TCRdb selects TRBD2, and the lack of DNA leaves this call unchecked. Germline CDR1 reads SGHVS; CDR2 reads FNYEAQ. There are 16 residues in the CDR3. CDR3 amino acids: CASSLEASGGSYEQYF.

This chain links TRBV6-6 with TRBJ1-4. The CDR3 loop spans 14 amino acids. The germline gives CDR1 MNHNY, CDR2 SVGAGI (reference sequence). CDR3 amino acids: CASWREPTNEKLFF.

The chain recombines TRBV12-3 or TRBV12-4 with TRBJ1-2; the TCRdb call, TRBD1, lacks DNA for checking. The CDR3 runs to 12 residues. The CDR3 protein is CASSEQGCGYTF.

The V call is TRBV5-1, the J call TRBJ2-7; without DNA, the TCRdb call of TRBD1 cannot be checked. This CDR3 contains 12 residues. CDR1 and CDR2 (germline): SGHRS, YFSETQ. The CDR3: CASSYEGGEQYF.

CDR3 protein: CASSLSPNTGELFF. J is TRBJ2-2 and V is TRBV27. Germline-derived CDR1 and CDR2 are MNHEY and SMNVEV (reference sequence). This CDR3 spans 14 amino acids.

V gene TRBV7-3 combines with J gene TRBJ2-2; absent DNA, TCRdb's TRBD1 call cannot be checked. From germline, CDR1 is SGHTA and CDR2 FQGTGA. This CDR3 has 16 amino acids. The CDR3 sequence: CASSQMGQENTGELFF.

The gene calls are TRBV29-1 and TRBJ2-7; without DNA, the TCRdb call of TRBD1 cannot be checked. This CDR3 has 12 amino acids. Germline lookup yields CDR1 SQVTM and CDR2 ANQGSEA. The CDR3 loop reads CSVVTGSGEQYF.

The rearrangement uses TRBV20-1 and TRBJ2-7; TCRdb returns TRBD2, unconfirmable since there is no DNA. This CDR3 contains 18 residues. Germline loops: CDR1 DFQATT, CDR2 SNEGSKA (reference sequence). This CDR3 reads CSARDSGTSGSFSYEQYF.

The V and J genes are TRBV7-6 and TRBJ2-1; TCRdb picks TRBD1, but there is no DNA to check that call. CDR3 length equals 17 residues. CDR1 and CDR2 (germline): SGHVS, FNYEAQ. The CDR3 reads CASSLDLAGGEGDEQFF.

This chain joins TRBV29-1 and TRBJ2-7; the TCRdb call, TRBD2, lacks DNA for checking. The CDR3 runs to 13 residues. Germline CDR1 is SQVTM and CDR2 is ANQGSEA. This CDR3 reads CSGLGGRDYEQYF.

The chain joins TRBV7-9 to TRBJ2-1; without DNA, the TCRdb call of TRBD2 cannot be checked. Germline CDR1 and CDR2: SEHNR and FQNEAQ (reference sequence). The length of the CDR3 is 11 residues. This CDR3 reads CASSPQRDQFF.

The chain's CDR3 is CSVDGAFGELFF. The chain couples TRBV29-1 to TRBJ2-2; TCRdb names TRBD1, which stays unverified in the absence of DNA. The V gene's germline CDR1 is SQVTM and CDR2 ANQGSEA. CDR3 length: 12 residues.

The J gene is TRBJ2-3, the V gene TRBV12-3 or TRBV12-4; TCRdb names TRBD1, which stays unverified in the absence of DNA. The length of the CDR3 is 16 residues. The CDR3 sequence is CASSPPDREGPDTQYF.

The V gene is TRBV12-3 or TRBV12-4, the J gene TRBJ2-3; TCRdb designates TRBD1, a call that cannot be tested without DNA. The CDR3 length is 14 residues. This chain's CDR3 is CASSFNRGTDTQYF.

J is TRBJ2-7 and V is TRBV9; the D call from TCRdb, TRBD1, cannot be confirmed without DNA. CDR1 SGDLS and CDR2 YYNGEE come from the germline V gene. This CDR3 spans 16 amino acids. The CDR3 is CASSAGGTDSLNEQYF.

The V and J genes are TRBV5-5 and TRBJ2-7; TCRdb picks TRBD1, but there is no DNA to check that call. CDR1 SGHKS and CDR2 YYEKEE come from the germline V gene (reference sequence). This CDR3 is 15 amino acids long. This CDR3 reads CASSFLGRPSYEQYF. Together with reference TRBV5-5 and TRBJ2-7, the CDR3 gives the full variable domain: DAGVTQSPTHLIKTRGQQVTLRCSPISGHKSVSWYQQVLGQGPQFIFQYYEKEERGRGNFPDRFSARQFPNYSSELNVNALLLGDSALYLCASSFLGRPSYEQYFGPGTRLTVT.

V usage is TRBV12-3 or TRBV12-4 and J usage is TRBJ2-3; the D gene TCRdb calls, TRBD2, cannot be checked with no DNA. The length of the CDR3 is 15 residues. The CDR3 here is CASSNALEDTDTQYF.

CDR3 sequence reads: CSARDSIPQGGANVLTF. This chain joins TRBV20-1 and TRBJ2-6; TCRdb outputs TRBD1, but without DNA this stays unchecked. CDR1 is DFQATT, CDR2 SNEGSKA, per germline (reference sequence). The CDR3 covers 17 residues.

Measured by frequency, this clonotype is medium-sized. V and J are TRBV28 and TRBJ1-1; TCRdb selects TRBD1, and the lack of DNA leaves this call unchecked. The CDR3 runs to 16 residues. Germline CDR1 and CDR2: MDHEN and SYDVKM. The CDR3 spells CASSLDGTGLNTEAFF.